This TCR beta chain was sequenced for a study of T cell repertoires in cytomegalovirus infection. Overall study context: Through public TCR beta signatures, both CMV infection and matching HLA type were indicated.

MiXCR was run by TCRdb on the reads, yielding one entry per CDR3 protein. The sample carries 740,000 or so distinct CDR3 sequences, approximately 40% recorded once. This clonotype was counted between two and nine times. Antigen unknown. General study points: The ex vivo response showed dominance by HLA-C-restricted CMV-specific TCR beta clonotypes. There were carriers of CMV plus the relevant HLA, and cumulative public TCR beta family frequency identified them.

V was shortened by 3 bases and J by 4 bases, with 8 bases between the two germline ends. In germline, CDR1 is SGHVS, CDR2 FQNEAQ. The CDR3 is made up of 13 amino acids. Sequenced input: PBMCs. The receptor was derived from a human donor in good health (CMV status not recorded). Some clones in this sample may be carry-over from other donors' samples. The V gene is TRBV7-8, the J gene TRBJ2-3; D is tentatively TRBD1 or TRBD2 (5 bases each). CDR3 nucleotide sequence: TGTGCCAGCAGCTTCGGGGCTTCAGATACGCAGTATTTT. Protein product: CASSFGASDTQYF.